The 31 T cell receptor beta chains given below trace back to one sample, sequenced in a study of cytomegalovirus exposure and HLA in healthy donors. A multiplex PCR was run with 60 Vbeta primers and 13 Jbeta primers. The method was immunoSEQ multiplex PCR; TCRdb's version includes in-frame clones alone and lacks a portion of them. In the table there are approximately 150,000 clones, 60% to 80% of which are singletons. Sequencing input: PBMCs. Receptor source: a woman aged 40-49 years in good health and CMV-seropositive.

V and J are TRBV7-9 and TRBJ1-1, with 7 bases identical to TRBD1. Trimming took 1 base from V and 7 from J; bases not matched to a gene: 6. Germline loops: CDR1 SEHNR, CDR2 FQNEAQ (reference sequence). CDR3 size: 14 residues. The CDR3, as DNA: TGTGCCAGCAGCTTAGGACAGGGACTTCGTGAAGCTTTCTTT. Encoded protein: CASSLGQGLREAFF.

This clone appeared many times. The V call is TRBV7-9, the J call TRBJ1-1; no firm D call. Trimming removed 5 bases at V and 4 bases at J, with 17 bases between. Germline lookup yields CDR1 SEHNR and CDR2 FQNEAQ (reference sequence). The CDR3 runs to 15 residues. As DNA, the CDR3 is TGTGCCAGCAGCCCGCCGCCTCGACTGGGCACTGAAGCTTTCTTT. Translated, it gives CASSPPPRLGTEAFF.

The rearrangement links TRBV9 to TRBJ2-4; TRBD1 agrees at 9 bases. The CDR3 loop spans 17 amino acids. CDR1 SGDLS and CDR2 YYNGEE come from the germline V gene. Unmatched junction bases numbered 7, after V lost 0 bases and J lost 3 bases. CDR3 loop: CASSVETGGTGKNIQYF. Here the CDR3 DNA reads TGTGCCAGCAGCGTAGAAACAGGGGGCACGGGCAAAAACATTCAGTACTTC.

This chain connects TRBV6-6 to TRBJ2-1; D possibly corresponds to TRBD2 (6 bases). Trimming stripped 6 bases from V and 4 bases from J, with 16 bases between. The germline V gene has CDR1 MNHNY and CDR2 SVGAGI (reference sequence). This CDR3 has 15 residues. This CDR3 reads CASSQSSASYNEQFF. The CDR3 DNA is TGTGCCAGCAGCCAATCTAGCGCTTCTTACAATGAGCAGTTCTTC.

The chain employs TRBV29-1 and TRBJ1-3, with 7 bases that match TRBD1. The CDR3 sequence is 16 residues long. Germline V CDR1 and CDR2: SQVTM, ANQGSEA. V shed 0 bases and J 1 base; nucleotides not matched to a gene: 6. CDR3 loop: CSVEDLAGGSGNTIYF. The CDR3 DNA is TGCAGCGTTGAAGATCTCGCAGGGGGGTCTGGAAACACCATATATTTT.

The J gene is TRBJ2-7, the V gene TRBV19; weak D call: TRBD2 (5 bases). This CDR3 contains 12 residues. Germline CDR1 and CDR2: LNHDA and SQIVND (reference sequence). Trimming took off 11 bases at V and 6 bases at J, with 17 bases between the two ends. CDR3 protein: CAVAGVGAEQYF. As DNA, the CDR3 is TGTGCCGTGGCGGGTGTTGGCGCCGAGCAGTACTTC.

CDR3: CASSLHGEVAGELFF. CDR3 DNA: TGTGCCAGCAGCTTACATGGGGAGGTGGCCGGGGAGCTGTTTTTT. V gene TRBV7-2 combines with J gene TRBJ2-2, with D perhaps TRBD2 (6 bases). The CDR3 is 15 residues long. The V end lost 2 bases, the J end lost 6 bases, and 13 bases lay between the germline ends. The V gene's germline CDR1 is SGHTA and CDR2 FQGNSA. The full variable domain, its missing parts supplied by reference TRBV7-2 and TRBJ2-2, is GAGVSQSPSNKVTEKGKDVELRCDPISGHTALYWYRQSLGQGLEFLIYFQGNSAPDKSGLPSDRFSAERTGGSVSTLTIQRTQQEDSAVYLCASSLHGEVAGELFFGEGSRLTVL.

V usage is TRBV6-5 and J usage is TRBJ1-4, with a weak D call TRBD1 (6 bases). The CDR3 has 14 residues. V lost 2 bases and J lost 2, with 6 bases in between. CDR1 is MNHEY, CDR2 SVGAGI, per germline. In DNA form, the CDR3 reads TGTGCCAGCAGTTACCAGGGGACTAATGAAAAACTGTTTTTT. Amino acid sequence: CASSYQGTNEKLFF.

The table lists this clone with a count of one. This rearrangement joins TRBV4-2 to TRBJ2-1; TRBD2 agrees at 14 bases. The CDR3 has 19 residues. V trimming: 0 bases; J trimming: 3 bases; junction bases outside the gene matches: 7. The germline CDR1 and CDR2 sequences are LGHNA and YNFKEQ. As DNA, the CDR3 is TGTGCCAGCAGCCAAGATGGAAGGACTAGCGGGAGGAACTACAATGAGCAGTTCTTC. Its protein product is CASSQDGRTSGRNYNEQFF.

This clone was found a few times. The rearrangement joins TRBV13 to TRBJ2-3, with 11 bases that match TRBD2. CDR3 size: 15 residues. Germline trimming cut 10 bases from V and 5 bases from J; bases unmatched to any gene: 11. Per the germline V gene, CDR1 is PRHDT and CDR2 is FYEKMQ (reference sequence). CDR3 coding DNA: TGTGCCATCTCAATAGCGGGGGGGCGTGGAGATACGCAGTATTTT. This sequence encodes CAISIAGGRGDTQYF.

CDR3 sequence: CASSLDRANTEAFF. The DNA of the CDR3 is TGCGCCAGCAGCTTAGACAGGGCGAACACTGAAGCTTTCTTT. The J gene is TRBJ1-1, the V gene TRBV5-1; 7 bases fit TRBD1. Germline V gene data show CDR1 as SGHRS and CDR2 as YFSETQ. The CDR3 runs 14 residues. V shed 2 bases, J shed 1 base, and the junction held 2 bases outside the gene matches.

The chain links TRBV10-1 to TRBJ2-3, with TRBD1 as a possible D gene (6 bases). This CDR3 is built from 17 residues. The ends were cut back, 9 bases at V and 2 bases at J, with 24 bases in the middle. CDR1 is WNHNN and CDR2 is SYGVQD in the germline V gene (reference sequence). The CDR3 nucleotides read TGCGCCAGTTCATGGACAGAGGAGTTCTTACACACAGATACGCAGTATTTT. Residues: CASSWTEEFLHTDTQYF.

The rearrangement joins TRBV7-9 to TRBJ2-7, with unresolved D. The CDR3 contains 11 residues. Per germline, CDR1 SEHNR and CDR2 FQNEAQ (reference sequence). Deletions cut 4 bases from V and 4 bases from J, with 5 bases between. CDR3 residues: CASSYKYEQYF. The CDR3 nucleotides read TGTGCCAGCAGCTACAAGTACGAGCAGTACTTC.

The chain joins TRBV7-2 to TRBJ2-7; TRBD1 matches 9 bases. This CDR3 has 14 residues. Germline trimming cut 3 bases from V and 1 base from J; bases unmatched to any gene: 1. From germline, CDR1 is SGHTA and CDR2 FQGNSA. DNA for the CDR3: TGTGCCAGCAGCTTCGACAGGGGGTCCTACGAGCAGTACTTC. This gives the protein CASSFDRGSYEQYF.

The genes are TRBV18 and TRBJ2-1; TRBD1 matches at 9 bases. CDR3 length: 15 residues. The V gene end was trimmed by 6 bases and the J gene end by 1 base; junction bases not matched to a gene: 4. From germline, CDR1 is KGHSH and CDR2 LQKENI. The CDR3 sequence: CASSTGQGSYNEQFF. DNA for the CDR3: TGTGCCAGCTCTACCGGACAGGGGTCCTACAATGAGCAGTTCTTC. The full variable domain, in which reference TRBV18 and TRBJ2-1 provide the parts outside the CDR3, is NAGVMQNPRHLVRRRGQEARLRCSPMKGHSHVYWYRQLPEEGLKFMVYLQKENIIDESGMPKERFSAEFPKEGPSILRIQQVVRGDSAAYFCASSTGQGSYNEQFFGPGTRLTVL.

The gene calls are TRBV7-9 and TRBJ2-7; maybe TRBD1 (5 bases). In germline, CDR1 is SEHNR, CDR2 FQNEAQ (reference sequence). V shed 2 bases and J shed 0 bases, with 11 bases lying between them. The CDR3 extends over 15 amino acids. As DNA, the CDR3 is TGTGCCAGCAGCTTACAGGGTAGGAGCTCCTACGAGCAGTACTTC. The encoded protein is CASSLQGRSSYEQYF.

The rearrangement links TRBV7-2 to TRBJ2-2; D uncertain. This CDR3 has 14 amino acids. The germline V gene has CDR1 SGHTA and CDR2 FQGNSA. The V gene lost 1 base and the J gene lost 5 bases, with 8 bases spanning the gap. In DNA, the CDR3 is TGTGCCAGCAGCTTAGGAACGGTAACCGGGGAGCTGTTTTTT. Its protein product is CASSLGTVTGELFF.

V is TRBV10-1 and J is TRBJ2-1, with 8 bases fitting TRBD1. The V gene end was trimmed by 2 bases and the J gene end by 3 bases; junction bases not matched to a gene: 6. This CDR3 contains 16 residues. Germline V gene data show CDR1 as WNHNN and CDR2 as SYGVQD (reference sequence). CDR3 DNA: TGCGCCAGCAGTGAGACGCAGGGGGCTTTCTACAATGAGCAGTTCTTC. This translates into CASSETQGAFYNEQFF.

V gene TRBV28 combines with J gene TRBJ2-3; weak D call: TRBD1 (5 bases). CDR3 length: 16 amino acids. V was shortened by 7 bases and J by 0 bases, with 17 bases between the two germline ends. The germline V gene has CDR1 MDHEN and CDR2 SYDVKM. The CDR3 spells CASTPPGQISTDTQYF. The CDR3 DNA follows: TGTGCCAGCACCCCCCCAGGACAAATAAGCACAGATACGCAGTATTTT.

The chain has TRBV19 and TRBJ1-1; 8 bases fit TRBD1. CDR1 and CDR2 (germline): LNHDA, SQIVND (reference sequence). The trim removed 5 bases at V and 0 bases at J, leaving 5 bases unmatched. The CDR3 contains 15 residues. The CDR3 DNA follows: TGTGCCAGTAGTCCCAGACAGGGGTTGAACACTGAAGCTTTCTTT. Its translation: CASSPRQGLNTEAFF.

The V and J genes are TRBV2 and TRBJ2-7; 7 bases map to TRBD2. CDR1 is SNHLY and CDR2 is FYNNEI in the germline V gene. V was pared by 6 bases and J by 1 base, with 6 bases of the junction left unmatched. The CDR3 totals 14 residues. The DNA for the CDR3 is TGTGCCAGCAGGGGGGAGGGTTTGTCCTACGAGCAGTACTTC. It yields the protein CASRGEGLSYEQYF.

This chain links TRBV7-9 with TRBJ2-3; possible D gene TRBD1, 5 bases. Trimming stripped 3 bases from V and 3 bases from J, with 7 bases between. Germline-derived CDR1 and CDR2 are SEHNR and FQNEAQ (reference sequence). This CDR3 region has 13 residues. The chain's CDR3 is CASSLGRTDTQYF. CDR3 nucleotide sequence: TGTGCCAGCAGCTTGGGGCGGACAGATACGCAGTATTTT.

This sequence joins TRBV5-1 and TRBJ2-1; no clear D. Germline assignment: CDR1 SGHRS and CDR2 YFSETQ. Trimming stripped 0 bases from V and 9 bases from J, with 7 bases between. This CDR3 is built from 12 residues. CDR3 region: CASSLAGSEQFF. Here the CDR3 DNA reads TGCGCCAGCAGCTTGGCAGGAAGTGAGCAGTTCTTC.

This clone showed up just a few times. The chain links TRBV7-2 to TRBJ2-5, with D possibly matching TRBD2 (5 bases). Per the germline V gene, CDR1 is SGHTA and CDR2 is FQGNSA. Deletions cut 8 bases from V and 5 bases from J, with 15 bases between. The CDR3 has 13 amino acids. The CDR3 DNA follows: TGTGCCAGCCGAAGGGCGGGTTCCGAGACCCAGTACTTC. This sequence encodes CASRRAGSETQYF.

This clone was detected only a few times. The chain recombines TRBV7-8 with TRBJ1-1; D gene ambiguous. V shed 4 bases and J shed 0 bases, with 6 bases lying between them. Germline V CDR1 and CDR2: SGHVS, FQNEAQ. The CDR3 length is 13 residues. CDR3 DNA sequence: TGTGCCAGCAGCTCTATTTTGAACACTGAAGCTTTCTTT. It specifies CASSSILNTEAFF.

Worth noting for this clone: An end of the junction differs from the germline gene, which may be a read error. This sequence joins TRBV7-2 and TRBJ1-1; D unclear. CDR1 and CDR2 from the germline V gene are SGHTA and FQGNSA. The CDR3 sequence is 12 residues long. The CDR3 sequence is CASSLLNNEAFF. CDR3 DNA sequence: TGTGCCAGCAGCTTATTAAACAATGAAGCTTTCTTT.

V gene TRBV5-1 combines with J gene TRBJ2-5; no clear D. This CDR3 region has 15 residues. V lost 0 bases, J lost 4 bases, and 13 bases lay in between. CDR1 is SGHRS, CDR2 YFSETQ, per germline. The CDR3 spells CASSLAALGRETQYF. CDR3 nucleotide sequence: TGCGCCAGCAGCTTGGCGGCTCTGGGCAGAGAGACCCAGTACTTC.

V and J are TRBV10-3 and TRBJ2-1, with D perhaps matching TRBD2 (8 bases). CDR1 and CDR2 (germline): ENHRY, SYGVKD. The V end was cut by 7 bases, the J end by 8 bases, with 15 bases between. CDR3 length: 13 amino acids. CDR3 loop: CAITPGGGDEQFF. In DNA form, the CDR3 reads TGTGCCATCACTCCGGGAGGGGGCGATGAGCAGTTCTTC.

The chain uses TRBV6-4 and TRBJ2-1, with 7 bases lining up with TRBD2. The trim removed 0 bases at V and 10 bases at J, leaving 9 bases unmatched. There are 15 residues in the CDR3. Looked up from germline, CDR1 is MRHNA and CDR2 is SNTAGT. DNA for the CDR3: TGTGCCAGCAGTGACTCGGGGGGGTCCCTCGCGGAGCAGTTCTTC. This gives the protein CASSDSGGSLAEQFF.

This clone was recorded once. The V call is TRBV30, the J call TRBJ1-6; TRBD1 might be the D (6 bases). CDR3 size: 13 residues. In germline, CDR1 is GTSNPN, CDR2 SVGIG (reference sequence). Trimming cost V 1 base and J 10 bases, with 11 bases left between them. CDR3 sequence: CAWSGTDGSPLHF. The CDR3 coding sequence is TGTGCCTGGAGTGGGACAGATGGGTCACCCCTCCACTTT.

This chain connects TRBV27 to TRBJ1-5, with D possibly being TRBD1 (5 bases). The CDR3 has 15 residues. Germline V lookup: CDR1 MNHEY, CDR2 SMNVEV (reference sequence). Trimming removed 4 bases at V and 6 bases at J, with 16 bases between. The CDR3 loop reads CASSSGFHLGQPQHF. The CDR3 nucleotides are TGTGCCAGCAGTTCAGGGTTTCACTTAGGTCAGCCCCAGCATTTT.